This TCR beta chain emerged from a study of T cell responses to AZD1222 COVID-19 vaccine. The CDR3 consists of 14 residues. The ends were cut back, 4 bases at V and 8 bases at J, with 15 bases in the middle. Germline V CDR1 and CDR2: SNHLY, FYNNEI. The method was immunoSEQ multiplex PCR; TCRdb's version includes in-frame clones alone and lacks a portion of them. This table has some 95,000 clones, roughly 90% appearing once. Doses given second, at about 4 or about 12 weeks, were pooled. Comments on this clone: Its cognate antigen is unknown.

Study-level results: Clonal diversity was possibly underestimated, and the donors were mostly white British, with more females. Repertoire collection took place solely once the T cell response had peaked.

The material sequenced was peripheral blood, taken 28 days after the second AZD1222 dose. The V call is TRBV2, the J call TRBJ1-3, with D unclear. The sequence was collected from an adult who received the AZD1222 COVID-19 vaccine. CDR3 in amino acids: CASSVDGGLYTIYF. The DNA for the CDR3 is TGTGCCAGCAGTGTGGACGGAGGGTTGTACACCATATATTTT. The variable domain in full, with the rest retrieved from reference TRBV2 and TRBJ1-3, is EPEVTQTPSHQVTQMGQEVILRCVPISNHLYFYWYRQILGQKVEFLVSFYNNEISEKSEIFDDQFSVERPDGSNFTLKIRSTKLEDSAMYFCASSVDGGLYTIYFGEGSWLTVV.